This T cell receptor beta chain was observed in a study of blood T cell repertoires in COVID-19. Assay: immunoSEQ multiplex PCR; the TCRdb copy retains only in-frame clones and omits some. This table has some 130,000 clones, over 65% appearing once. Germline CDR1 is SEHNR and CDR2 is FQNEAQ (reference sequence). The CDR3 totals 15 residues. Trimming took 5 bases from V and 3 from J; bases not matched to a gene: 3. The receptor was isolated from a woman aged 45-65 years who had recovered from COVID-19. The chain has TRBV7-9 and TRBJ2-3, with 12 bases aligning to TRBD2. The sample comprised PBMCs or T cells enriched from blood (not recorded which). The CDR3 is CASSETSGGTDTQYF. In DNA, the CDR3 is TGTGCCAGCAGCGAGACTAGCGGGGGAACAGATACGCAGTATTTT.